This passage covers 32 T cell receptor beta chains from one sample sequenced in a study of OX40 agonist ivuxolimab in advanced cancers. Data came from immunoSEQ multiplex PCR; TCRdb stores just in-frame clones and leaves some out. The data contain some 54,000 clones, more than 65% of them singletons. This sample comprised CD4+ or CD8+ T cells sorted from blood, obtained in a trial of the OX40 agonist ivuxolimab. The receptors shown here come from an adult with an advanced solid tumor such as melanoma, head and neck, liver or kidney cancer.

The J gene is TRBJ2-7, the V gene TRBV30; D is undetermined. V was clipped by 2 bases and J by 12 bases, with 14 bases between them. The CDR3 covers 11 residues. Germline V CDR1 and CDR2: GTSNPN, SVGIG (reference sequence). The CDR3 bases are TGTGCCTGGAGTATAGGGCTGGAGTCGTACTTC. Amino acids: CAWSIGLESYF. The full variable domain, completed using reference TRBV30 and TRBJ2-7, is SQTIHQWPATLVQPVGSPLSLECTVEGTSNPNLYWYRQAAGRGLQLLFYSVGIGQISSEVPQNLSASRPQDRQFILSSKKLLLSDSGFYLCAWSIGLESYFGPGTRLTVT.

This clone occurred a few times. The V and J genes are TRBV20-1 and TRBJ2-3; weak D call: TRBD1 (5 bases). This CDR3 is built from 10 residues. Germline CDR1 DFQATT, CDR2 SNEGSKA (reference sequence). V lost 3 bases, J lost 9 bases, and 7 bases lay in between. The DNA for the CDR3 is TGCAGTGCTAGTCGGACAACGCAGTATTTT. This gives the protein CSASRTTQYF.

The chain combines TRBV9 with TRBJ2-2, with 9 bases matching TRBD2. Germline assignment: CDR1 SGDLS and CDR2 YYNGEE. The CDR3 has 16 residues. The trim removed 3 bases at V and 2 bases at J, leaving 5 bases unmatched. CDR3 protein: CASSAGLAPNTGELFF. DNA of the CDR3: TGTGCCAGCAGCGCCGGACTAGCGCCTAACACCGGGGAGCTGTTTTTT.

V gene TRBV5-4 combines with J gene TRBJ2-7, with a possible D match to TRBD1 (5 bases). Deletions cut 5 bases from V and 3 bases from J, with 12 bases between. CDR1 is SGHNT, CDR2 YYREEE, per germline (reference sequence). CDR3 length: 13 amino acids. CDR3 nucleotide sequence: TGTGCCAGCAGTGACAGAGTTGACTACGAGCAGTACTTC. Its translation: CASSDRVDYEQYF.

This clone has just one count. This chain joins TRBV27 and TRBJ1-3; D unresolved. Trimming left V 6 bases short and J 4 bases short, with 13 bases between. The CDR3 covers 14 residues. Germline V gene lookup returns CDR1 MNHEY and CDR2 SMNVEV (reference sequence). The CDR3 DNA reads TGTGCCAGCAGCCTCCGTGGTATAGGAAACACCATATATTTT. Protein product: CASSLRGIGNTIYF.

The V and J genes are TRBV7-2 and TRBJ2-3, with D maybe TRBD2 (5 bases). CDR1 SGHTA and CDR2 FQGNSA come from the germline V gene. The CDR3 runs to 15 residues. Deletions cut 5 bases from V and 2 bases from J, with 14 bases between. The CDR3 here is CASSPGLTPTDTQYF. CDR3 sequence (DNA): TGTGCCAGCAGCCCAGGACTGACTCCCACAGATACGCAGTATTTT.

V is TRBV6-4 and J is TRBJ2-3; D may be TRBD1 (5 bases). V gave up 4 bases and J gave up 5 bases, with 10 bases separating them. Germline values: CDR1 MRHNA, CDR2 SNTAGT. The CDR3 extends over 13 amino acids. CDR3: CASSVQGGDTQYF. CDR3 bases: TGTGCCAGCAGTGTGCAGGGCGGAGATACGCAGTATTTT.

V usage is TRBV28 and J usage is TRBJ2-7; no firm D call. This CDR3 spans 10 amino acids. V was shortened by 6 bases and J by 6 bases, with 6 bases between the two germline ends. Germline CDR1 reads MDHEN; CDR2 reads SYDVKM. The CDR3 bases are TGTGCCAGCAGCCGGCGCGAGCAGTACTTC. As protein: CASSRREQYF.

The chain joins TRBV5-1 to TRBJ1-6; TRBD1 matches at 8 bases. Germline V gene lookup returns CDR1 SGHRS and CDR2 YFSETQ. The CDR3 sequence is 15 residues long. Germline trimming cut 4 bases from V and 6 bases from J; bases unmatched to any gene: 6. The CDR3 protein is CASSPSGQANSPLHF. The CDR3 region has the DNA TGCGCCAGCAGCCCCTCGGGACAGGCTAATTCACCCCTCCACTTT.

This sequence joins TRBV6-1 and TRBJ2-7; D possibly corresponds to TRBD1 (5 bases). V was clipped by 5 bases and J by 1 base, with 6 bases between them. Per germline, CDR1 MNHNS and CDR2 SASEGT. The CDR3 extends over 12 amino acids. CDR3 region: CASSSGSYEQYF. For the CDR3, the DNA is TGTGCCAGCAGTTCAGGGTCCTACGAGCAGTACTTC.

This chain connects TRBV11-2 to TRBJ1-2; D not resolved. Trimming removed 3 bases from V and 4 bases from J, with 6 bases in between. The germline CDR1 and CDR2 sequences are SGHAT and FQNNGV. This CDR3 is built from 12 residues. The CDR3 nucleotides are TGTGCCAGCAGCTTGGGTGGCTATGGCTACACCTTC. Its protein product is CASSLGGYGYTF.

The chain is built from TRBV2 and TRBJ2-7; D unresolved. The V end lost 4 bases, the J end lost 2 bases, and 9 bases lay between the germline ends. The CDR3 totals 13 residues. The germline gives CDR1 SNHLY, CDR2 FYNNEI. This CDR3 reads CASSVGRTYEQYF. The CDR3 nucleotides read TGTGCCAGCAGTGTAGGAAGGACCTACGAGCAGTACTTC.

CDR3: CASSGSGRNTQYF. CDR3 DNA: TGCGCCAGCAGCGGTAGCGGGAGAAATACGCAGTATTTT. This chain uses TRBV5-1 with TRBJ2-3, with 9 nucleotides matching TRBD2. Looked up from germline, CDR1 is SGHRS and CDR2 is YFSETQ. V was pared by 4 bases and J by 7 bases, with 4 bases of the junction left unmatched. The CDR3 loop spans 13 amino acids.

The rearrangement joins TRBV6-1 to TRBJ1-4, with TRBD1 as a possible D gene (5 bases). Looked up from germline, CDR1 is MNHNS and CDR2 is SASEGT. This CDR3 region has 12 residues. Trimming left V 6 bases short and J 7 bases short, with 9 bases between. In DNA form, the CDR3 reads TGTGCCAGCAGGACCGGGGGTGAAAAACTGTTTTTT. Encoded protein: CASRTGGEKLFF.

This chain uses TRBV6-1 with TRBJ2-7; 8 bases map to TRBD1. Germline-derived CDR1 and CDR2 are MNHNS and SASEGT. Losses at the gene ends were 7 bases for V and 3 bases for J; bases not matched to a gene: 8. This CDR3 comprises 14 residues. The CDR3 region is CASTWTGMSYEQYF. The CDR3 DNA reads TGTGCCAGCACTTGGACAGGGATGAGCTACGAGCAGTACTTC.

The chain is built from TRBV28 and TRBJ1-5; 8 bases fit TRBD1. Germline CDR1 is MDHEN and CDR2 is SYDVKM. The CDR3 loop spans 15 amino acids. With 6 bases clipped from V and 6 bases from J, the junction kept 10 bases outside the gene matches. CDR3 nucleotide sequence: TGTGCCAGCAGCCGGACAGGGTGGCGGAGTCAGCCCCAGCATTTT. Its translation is CASSRTGWRSQPQHF.

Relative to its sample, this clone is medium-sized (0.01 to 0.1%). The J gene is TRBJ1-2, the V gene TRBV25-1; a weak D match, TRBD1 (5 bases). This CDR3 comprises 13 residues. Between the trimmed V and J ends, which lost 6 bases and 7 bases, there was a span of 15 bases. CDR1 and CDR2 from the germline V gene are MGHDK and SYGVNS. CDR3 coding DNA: TGTGCCAGCAGCGACCGGGGCCTGGGTGGCTACACCTTC. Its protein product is CASSDRGLGGYTF.

CDR3 amino acids: CASSPTPGGETQYF. The CDR3 DNA follows: TGTGCCAGCAGCCCGACCCCGGGCGGGGAGACCCAGTACTTC. The chain joins TRBV11-3 to TRBJ2-5; D is possibly TRBD2 (5 bases). V was pared by 5 bases and J by 5 bases, with 15 bases between. This CDR3 spans 14 amino acids. Germline V gives CDR1 SGHNT, CDR2 YENEEA.

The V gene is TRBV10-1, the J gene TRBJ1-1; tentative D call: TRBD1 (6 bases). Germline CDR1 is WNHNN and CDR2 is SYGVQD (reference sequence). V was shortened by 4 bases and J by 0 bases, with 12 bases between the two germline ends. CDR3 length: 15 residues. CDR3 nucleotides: TGCGCCAGCAGTGCCCGGGAGGGGGTGAACACTGAAGCTTTCTTT. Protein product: CASSAREGVNTEAFF.

The CDR3 sequence: CASSVDWTADYGYTF. The CDR3 nucleotides are TGTGCCAGCAGCGTAGACTGGACAGCAGACTATGGCTACACCTTC. The chain employs TRBV9 and TRBJ1-2; D might be TRBD1 (6 bases). Between the trimmed V and J ends, which lost 0 bases and 3 bases, there was a span of 12 bases. This CDR3 comprises 15 residues. The germline V gene encodes CDR1 SGDLS and CDR2 YYNGEE.

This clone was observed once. The CDR3 DNA follows: TGTGCCAGCTCACCCGGGGGGGCTCACACAGATACGCAGTATTTT. Translating gives CASSPGGAHTDTQYF. J is TRBJ2-3 and V is TRBV18; 8 bases agree with TRBD2. CDR3 size: 15 residues. Germline V gene sequence: CDR1 KGHSH, CDR2 LQKENI. Trimming took 3 bases from V and 2 from J; bases not matched to a gene: 4.

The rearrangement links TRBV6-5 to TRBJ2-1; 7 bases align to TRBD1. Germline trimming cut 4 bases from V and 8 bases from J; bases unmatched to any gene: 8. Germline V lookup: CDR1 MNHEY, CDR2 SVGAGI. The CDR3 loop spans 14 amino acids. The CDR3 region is CASSFETGIDEQFF. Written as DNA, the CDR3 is TGTGCCAGCAGTTTCGAGACAGGGATCGATGAGCAGTTCTTC.

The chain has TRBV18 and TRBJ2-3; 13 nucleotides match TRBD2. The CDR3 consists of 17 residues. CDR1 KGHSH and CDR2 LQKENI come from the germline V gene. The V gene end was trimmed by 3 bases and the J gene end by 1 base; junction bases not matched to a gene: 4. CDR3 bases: TGTGCCAGCTCACCTCGGACTAGCGGGAGTCGCACAGATACGCAGTATTTT. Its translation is CASSPRTSGSRTDTQYF.

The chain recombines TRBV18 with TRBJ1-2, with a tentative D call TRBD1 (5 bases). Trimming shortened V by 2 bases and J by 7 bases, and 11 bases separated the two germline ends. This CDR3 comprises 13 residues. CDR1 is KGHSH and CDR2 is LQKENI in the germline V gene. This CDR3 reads CASSPTGDGGYTF. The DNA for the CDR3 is TGTGCCAGCTCACCAACGGGGGACGGTGGCTACACCTTC.

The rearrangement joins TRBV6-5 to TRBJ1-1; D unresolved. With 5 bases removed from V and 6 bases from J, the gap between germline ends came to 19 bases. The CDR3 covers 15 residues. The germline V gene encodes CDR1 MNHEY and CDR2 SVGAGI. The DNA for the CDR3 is TGTGCCAGCAGTCTTGGACCGAGGAAGGACGCTGAAGCTTTCTTT. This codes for CASSLGPRKDAEAFF.

The CDR3: CASSWGDPRQYGYTF. DNA of the CDR3: TGCGCCAGCAGCTGGGGGGATCCCCGACAATATGGCTACACCTTC. V is TRBV5-1 and J is TRBJ1-2; possibly TRBD1 for D (5 bases). The CDR3 has 15 amino acids. Germline CDR1 SGHRS, CDR2 YFSETQ. With 3 bases removed from V and 5 bases from J, the gap between germline ends came to 17 bases.

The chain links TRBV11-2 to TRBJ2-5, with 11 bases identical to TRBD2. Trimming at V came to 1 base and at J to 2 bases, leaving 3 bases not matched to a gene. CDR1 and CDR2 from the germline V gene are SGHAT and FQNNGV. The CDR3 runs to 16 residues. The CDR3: CASSLALAGGQETQYF. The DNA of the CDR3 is TGTGCCAGCAGCTTAGCCTTAGCGGGAGGGCAAGAGACCCAGTACTTC.

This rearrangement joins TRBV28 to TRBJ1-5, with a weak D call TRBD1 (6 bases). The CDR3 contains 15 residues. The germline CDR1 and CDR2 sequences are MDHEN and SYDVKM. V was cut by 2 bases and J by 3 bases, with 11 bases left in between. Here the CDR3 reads CASSLGAGDNQPQHF. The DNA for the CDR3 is TGTGCCAGCAGTTTAGGTGCAGGGGACAATCAGCCCCAGCATTTT.

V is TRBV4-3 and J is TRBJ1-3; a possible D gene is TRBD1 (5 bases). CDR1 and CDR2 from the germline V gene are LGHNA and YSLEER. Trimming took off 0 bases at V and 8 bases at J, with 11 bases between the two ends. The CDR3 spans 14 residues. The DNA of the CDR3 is TGCGCCAGCAGCCAAGACAACGGGGCGGACACCATATATTTT. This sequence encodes CASSQDNGADTIYF.

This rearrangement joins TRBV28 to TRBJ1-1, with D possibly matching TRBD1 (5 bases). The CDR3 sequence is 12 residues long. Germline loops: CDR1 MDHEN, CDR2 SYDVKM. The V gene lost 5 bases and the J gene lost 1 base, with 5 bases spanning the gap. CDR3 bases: TGTGCCAGCAGTACAGGGAACACTGAAGCTTTCTTT. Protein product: CASSTGNTEAFF. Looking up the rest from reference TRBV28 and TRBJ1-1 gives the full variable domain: DVKVTQSSRYLVKRTGEKVFLECVQDMDHENMFWYRQDPGLGLRLIYFSYDVKMKEKGDIPEGYSVSREKKERFSLILESASTNQTSMYLCASSTGNTEAFFGQGTRLTVV.

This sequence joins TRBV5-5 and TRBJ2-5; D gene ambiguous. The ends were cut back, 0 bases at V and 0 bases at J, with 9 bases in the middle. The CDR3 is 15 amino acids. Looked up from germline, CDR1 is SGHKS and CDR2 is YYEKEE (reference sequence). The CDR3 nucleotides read TGTGCCAGCAGCTTGGGCGCCTCGTACCAAGAGACCCAGTACTTC. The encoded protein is CASSLGASYQETQYF.

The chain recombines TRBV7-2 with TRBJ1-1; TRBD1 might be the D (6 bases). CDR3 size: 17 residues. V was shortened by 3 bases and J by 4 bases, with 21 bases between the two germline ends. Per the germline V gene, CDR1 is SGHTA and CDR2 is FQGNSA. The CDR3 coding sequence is TGTGCCAGCAGCTTTATGGGCCTCAGGGGAATGCGCACTGAAGCTTTCTTT. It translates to CASSFMGLRGMRTEAFF.